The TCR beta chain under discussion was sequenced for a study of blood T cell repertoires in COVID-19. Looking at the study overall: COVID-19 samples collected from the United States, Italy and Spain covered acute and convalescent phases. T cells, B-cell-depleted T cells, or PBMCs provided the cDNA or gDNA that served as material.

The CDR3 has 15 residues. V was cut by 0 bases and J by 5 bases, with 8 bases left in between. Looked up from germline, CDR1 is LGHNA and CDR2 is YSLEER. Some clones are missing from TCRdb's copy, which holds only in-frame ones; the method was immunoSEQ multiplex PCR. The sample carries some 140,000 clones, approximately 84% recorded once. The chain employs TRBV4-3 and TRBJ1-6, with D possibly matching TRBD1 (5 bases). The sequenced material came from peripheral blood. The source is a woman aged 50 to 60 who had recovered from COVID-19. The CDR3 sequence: CASSQDAGHNSPLHF. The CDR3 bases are TGCGCCAGCAGCCAAGATGCGGGACATAATTCACCCCTCCACTTT.